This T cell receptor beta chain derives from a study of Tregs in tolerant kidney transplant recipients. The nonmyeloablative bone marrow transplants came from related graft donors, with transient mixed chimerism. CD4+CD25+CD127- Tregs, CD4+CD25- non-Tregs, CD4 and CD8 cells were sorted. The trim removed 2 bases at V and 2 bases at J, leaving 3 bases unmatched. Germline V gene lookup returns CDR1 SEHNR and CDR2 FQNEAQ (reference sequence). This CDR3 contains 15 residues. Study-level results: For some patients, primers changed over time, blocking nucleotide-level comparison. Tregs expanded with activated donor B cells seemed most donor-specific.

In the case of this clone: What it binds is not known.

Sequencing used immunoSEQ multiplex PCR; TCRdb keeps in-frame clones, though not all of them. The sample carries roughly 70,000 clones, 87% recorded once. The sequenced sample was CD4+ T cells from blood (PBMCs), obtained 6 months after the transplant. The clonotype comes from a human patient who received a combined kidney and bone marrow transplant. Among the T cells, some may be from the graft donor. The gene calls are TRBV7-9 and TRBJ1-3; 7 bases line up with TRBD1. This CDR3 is CASSLLDRAGNTIYF. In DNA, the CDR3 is TGTGCCAGCAGCTTATTAGACAGGGCTGGAAACACCATATATTTT.